Presented here are 16 T cell receptor beta chains from one specimen sequenced in a study of spatial heterogeneity in lung cancer. TCRdb ran MiXCR on the 5' RACE reads and lists one entry per CDR3 protein. The sample holds 20,000 to 25,000 distinct CDR3 sequences, roughly 4.2% seen once. Stated time point: sample taken at primary tumor resection. This material consisted of PBMCs, taken at surgery. The receptor source for this set is a male donor with early-stage non-small cell lung cancer.

This clonotype was seen ten or more times. V usage is TRBV7-3 and J usage is TRBJ2-7, with D perhaps assigned TRBD1 or TRBD2 (5 bases each). The CDR3 covers 13 residues. Trimming left V 8 bases short and J 4 bases short, with 15 bases between. In germline, CDR1 is SGHTA, CDR2 FQGTGA. The CDR3 sequence: CASGAGPGYEQYF. Here the CDR3 DNA reads TGTGCCAGCGGAGCAGGGCCGGGATACGAGCAGTACTTC. Looking up the rest from reference TRBV7-3 and TRBJ2-7 gives the full variable domain: GAGVSQTPSNKVTEKGKYVELRCDPISGHTALYWYRQSLGQGPEFLIYFQGTGAADDSGLPNDRFFAVRPEGSVSTLKIQRTERGDSAVYLCASGAGPGYEQYFGPGTRLTVT.

This rearrangement joins TRBV9 to TRBJ2-3; D uncertain. Germline CDR1 reads SGDLS; CDR2 reads YYNGEE. The V end lost 0 bases, the J end lost 4 bases, and 3 bases lay between the germline ends. The CDR3 runs 12 residues. CDR3 loop: CASSVGPDTQYF. The CDR3 DNA is TGTGCCAGCAGCGTAGGACCAGATACGCAGTATTTT.

This clonotype has a handful of counts. The genes are TRBV12-3 or TRBV12-4 and TRBJ2-1, with 9 positions matching TRBD1. The V segment lost 6 bases and the J segment 7 bases; nucleotides outside the gene matches: 10. This CDR3 is 15 amino acids long. In nucleotides, the CDR3 is TGTGCCAGCAGGCCCGGGACAGGGATAATGAATGAGCAGTTCTTC. Translating it yields CASRPGTGIMNEQFF.

This clonotype was seen only a few times. The rearrangement links TRBV7-9 to TRBJ2-7; no reliable D call. Germline CDR1 SEHNR, CDR2 FQNEAQ (reference sequence). This CDR3 has 13 amino acids. Trimming left V 2 bases short and J 3 bases short, with 8 bases between. CDR3 nucleotide sequence: TGTGCCAGCAGCTTATATGCCAGCTACGAGCAGTACTTC. It yields the protein CASSLYASYEQYF. Using reference TRBV7-9 and TRBJ2-7 for the parts outside the CDR3, the full variable domain is DTGVSQNPRHKITKRGQNVTFRCDPISEHNRLYWYRQTLGQGPEFLTYFQNEAQLEKSRLLSDRFSAERPKGSFSTLEIQRTEQGDSAMYLCASSLYASYEQYFGPGTRLTVT.

In this sample, this clonotype turned up many times. The V gene is TRBV6-5, the J gene TRBJ1-1; TRBD1 might be the D (6 bases). V lost 5 bases, J lost 3 bases, and 16 bases lay in between. Germline CDR1 is MNHEY and CDR2 is SVGAGI. The CDR3 has 15 amino acids. The CDR3 loop is CASSRTGRRDTEAFF. CDR3 nucleotides: TGTGCCAGCAGTCGAACAGGGCGCAGGGACACTGAAGCTTTCTTT.

This clonotype has at least ten counts. CDR3 nucleotides: TGCGCCAGCAGACCAACGACAGGGCCCCAAGAGACCCAGTACTTC. Translation: CASRPTTGPQETQYF. This chain uses TRBV5-1 with TRBJ2-5; 7 bases align to TRBD1. Germline CDR1 SGHRS, CDR2 YFSETQ. The CDR3 sequence is 15 residues long. V was pared by 5 bases and J by 1 base, with 8 bases of the junction left unmatched.

The table lists this clonotype with many counts. The CDR3 spells CASRKLQRTSSYNEQFF. Here the CDR3 DNA reads TGTGCCAGCAGAAAACTACAAAGGACGAGCTCCTACAATGAGCAGTTCTTC. The rearrangement joins TRBV6-5 to TRBJ2-1; no clear D. CDR1 is MNHEY and CDR2 is SVGAGI in the germline V gene. V lost 6 bases, J lost 0 bases, and 18 bases lay in between. The CDR3 totals 17 residues.

The V gene is TRBV19, the J gene TRBJ2-5, with unresolved D. V shed 3 bases and J shed 3 bases, with 11 bases lying between them. The germline CDR1 and CDR2 sequences are LNHDA and SQIVND (reference sequence). CDR3 length: 14 residues. For the CDR3, the DNA is TGTGCCAGTAGTATTCCAGGATCAAAAGAGACCCAGTACTTC. Amino acids: CASSIPGSKETQYF.

This clonotype was detected a few times. This chain links TRBV12-3 or TRBV12-4 with TRBJ2-5; D is unclear. Between the trimmed V and J ends, which lost 1 base and 5 bases, there was a span of 11 bases. This CDR3 comprises 14 residues. The DNA of the CDR3 is TGTGCCAGCAGTTTAGAACGGATGGGGGAGACCCAGTACTTC. Translation gives CASSLERMGETQYF.

There are many counts of this clonotype. The V gene is TRBV3-1, the J gene TRBJ1-1; 8 bases line up with TRBD1. This CDR3 spans 15 amino acids. V dropped 4 bases and J dropped 6; count of bases not matched to a gene: 10. Germline V gives CDR1 LGHDT, CDR2 YNNKEL (reference sequence). CDR3 amino acids: CASSPRTGREPEAFF. DNA for the CDR3: TGTGCCAGCAGCCCGCGGACAGGGAGGGAACCTGAAGCTTTCTTT.

This clonotype was recorded at least ten times. V is TRBV6-5 and J is TRBJ2-7, with 9 bases aligning to TRBD1. The CDR3 is made up of 14 amino acids. Looked up from germline, CDR1 is MNHEY and CDR2 is SVGAGI. After removal of 6 bases from V and 2 bases from J, the junction contained 5 bases not matched to a gene. The CDR3 nucleotides read TGTGCCAGCAGGGGACAGGGCTTTGCCTACGAGCAGTACTTC. It codes for CASRGQGFAYEQYF.

About this clonotype: This may stem from a read error, because a much larger clone lies one nucleotide away. The rearrangement uses TRBV6-1 and TRBJ2-3; D uncertain. The germline V gene encodes CDR1 MNHNS and CDR2 SASEGT. V lost 6 bases, J lost 1 base, and 8 bases lay in between. The CDR3 covers 13 residues. The CDR3 region is CASSRVCTDTQYF. The CDR3 DNA is TGTGCCAGCAGCCGGGTTTGCACAGATACGCAGTATTTT.

This clonotype was observed a few times. The CDR3 sequence: CASTERPGHAYNEQFF. CDR3 in DNA: TGTGCCAGCACAGAAAGACCGGGACACGCATACAATGAGCAGTTCTTC. The chain carries TRBV6-1 and TRBJ2-1; weak D call: TRBD1 (6 bases). The CDR3 totals 16 residues. V was shortened by 7 bases and J by 4 bases, with 20 bases between the two germline ends. CDR1 is MNHNS and CDR2 is SASEGT in the germline V gene.

This clonotype has a count of ten or more. This rearrangement joins TRBV6-1 to TRBJ2-2; TRBD2 matches at 7 bases. The CDR3 length is 15 residues. V was clipped by 3 bases and J by 4 bases; unmatched bases: 5. Germline V CDR1 and CDR2: MNHNS, SASEGT. The CDR3 protein is CASSDGLAATGELFF. In nucleotides, the CDR3 is TGTGCCAGCAGTGACGGGCTAGCGGCCACCGGGGAGCTGTTTTTT.

Ten or more counts support this clonotype. V usage is TRBV5-5 and J usage is TRBJ1-6; TRBD1 matches at 7 bases. After removal of 1 base from V and 5 bases from J, the junction contained 6 bases not matched to a gene. Germline V gives CDR1 SGHKS, CDR2 YYEKEE (reference sequence). The CDR3 is 16 residues long. The CDR3 loop is CASSLWPGQNNSPLHF. Written as DNA, the CDR3 is TGTGCCAGCAGCTTGTGGCCGGGACAGAATAATTCACCCCTCCACTTT.

This clonotype was detected many times. The chain employs TRBV11-2 and TRBJ2-7, with 11 bases lining up with TRBD2. The germline V gene encodes CDR1 SGHAT and CDR2 FQNNGV. With V trimmed by 5 bases and J by 5 bases, 8 bases remained unmatched. The CDR3 has 15 residues. The CDR3 bases are TGTGCCAGCAGCAGTAGCGGGAGGGAAGGGAACGAGCAGTACTTC. It is translated as CASSSSGREGNEQYF.